This T cell receptor (beta chain) emerged from a study of long-term antiretroviral therapy in people with HIV. Germline values: CDR1 SGDLS, CDR2 YYNGEE. V was trimmed by 1 base and J by 7 bases, leaving 20 bases between them. The CDR3 consists of 16 residues. The authors ran the immunoSEQ assay, v3.0, at survey level. Libraries were prepared by immunoSEQ multiplex PCR; TCRdb keeps only in-frame clonotypes and omits some of them. In the table there are more than 20,000 clones, about 84% of which are singletons. This specimen was unsorted PBMCs, taken 0.5 years before starting antiretroviral therapy. The TCR sequence derives from a man between 35 and 55 years old with HIV. This chain connects TRBV9 to TRBJ1-2; D may be TRBD1 (6 bases). Written as DNA, the CDR3 is TGTGCCAGCAGCGTACAGGGGCGGGGGGAAAGGTCTGGCTACACCTTC. Protein: CASSVQGRGERSGYTF.